These 22 T cell receptor beta chains came from one sample sequenced in a study of blood T cells in healthy people across ages. A second PCR of roughly 7 to 11 cycles used a sample-barcoded 5' primer and a J-beta primer mix. In TCRdb, the 5' RACE reads were re-called with MiXCR into one record per CDR3 protein. The data contain more than 1 million distinct CDR3 sequences, more than 40% of them singletons. Specimen: blood. The receptors derive from a woman in her sixties or seventies in good health.

V and J are TRBV6-5 and TRBJ2-1; 14 nucleotides agree with TRBD2. The V segment lost 0 bases and the J segment 0 bases; nucleotides outside the gene matches: 10. Germline CDR1 reads MNHEY; CDR2 reads SVGAGI. This CDR3 has 21 amino acids. For the CDR3, the DNA is TGTGCCAGCAGTTACTCGACGGTGGGACTAGCGGGAGCCCTCTCCTACAATGAGCAGTTCTTC. It translates to CASSYSTVGLAGALSYNEQFF.

CDR3 in amino acids: CASSQAISGANVLTF. The CDR3 DNA is TGTGCCAGCAGTCAAGCCATCTCTGGGGCCAACGTCCTGACTTTC. The chain joins TRBV12-3 or TRBV12-4 to TRBJ2-6; no definite D call. The CDR3 is 15 residues long. Trimming removed 5 bases from V and 0 bases from J, with 8 bases in between.

This chain connects TRBV30 to TRBJ2-5; TRBD1 agrees at 7 bases. Per the germline V gene, CDR1 is GTSNPN and CDR2 is SVGIG (reference sequence). This CDR3 contains 12 residues. V lost 8 bases, J lost 1 base, and 4 bases stayed unmatched. CDR3 nucleotide sequence: TGTGCCGGGGACAGTACCCAAGAGACCCAGTACTTC. Its translation is CAGDSTQETQYF.

The chain joins TRBV25-1 to TRBJ2-4; TRBD2 agrees at 8 bases. V lost 4 bases, J lost 13 bases, and 15 bases stayed unmatched. This CDR3 contains 15 residues. The germline CDR1 and CDR2 sequences are MGHDK and SYGVNS. The CDR3 loop is CASSAGAGVKNEQYF. The CDR3 DNA follows: TGTGCCAGCAGTGCAGGAGCGGGAGTAAAAAATGAGCAGTACTTC.

V usage is TRBV27 and J usage is TRBJ2-7, with 9 positions matching TRBD1. The V gene's germline CDR1 is MNHEY and CDR2 SMNVEV (reference sequence). The V segment lost 4 bases and the J segment 6 bases; nucleotides outside the gene matches: 10. This CDR3 spans 15 amino acids. Here the CDR3 DNA reads TGTGCCAGCAGTTCCGGGGGACAGGGAGCCTCCGAGCAGTACTTC. Encoded protein: CASSSGGQGASEQYF.

A few counts support this clonotype. The chain joins TRBV7-9 to TRBJ2-5, with TRBD2 matching 14 bases. Matching the DNA end better, TRBJ2-7 makes the J call doubtful. The CDR3 has 16 residues. CDR1 and CDR2 from the germline V gene are SEHNR and FQNEAQ (reference sequence). The CDR3 protein is CASSPGLAGAFAEQYF. Written as DNA, the CDR3 is TGTGCCAGCAGCCCGGGACTAGCGGGAGCCTTTGCCGAGCAGTACTTC.

As to this clonotype: The junction shows a germline mismatch at one end, possibly a read error. The chain links TRBV7-7 to TRBJ2-4, with no clear D. The assigned J gene may be wrong: the sequence end matches TRBJ2-5 better. Germline assignment: CDR1 SSHAT and CDR2 FNYEAQ (reference sequence). This CDR3 contains 14 residues. CDR3 amino acids: CASSAPNSRETQYF. CDR3 sequence (DNA): TGTGCTAGCAGCGCCCCCAACTCCAGGGAGACCCAGTACTTC.

The V gene is TRBV7-8, the J gene TRBJ2-2; TRBD2 matches at 8 bases. CDR1 is SGHVS, CDR2 FQNEAQ, per germline. This CDR3 region has 17 residues. After removal of 10 bases from V and 2 bases from J, the junction contained 15 bases not matched to a gene. The CDR3 loop reads CATTLVRTSRNTGELFF. DNA of the CDR3: TGTGCCACCACTCTTGTGCGGACTAGCAGAAACACCGGGGAGCTGTTTTTT.

This clonotype was counted between two and nine times. The chain joins TRBV6-2 or TRBV6-3 to TRBJ2-1; the D is unclear. Germline CDR1 is MNHEY and CDR2 is SVGEGT. V lost 6 bases and J lost 8, with 11 bases in between. This CDR3 is built from 12 residues. CDR3 region: CASSPLKYEQFF. Here the CDR3 DNA reads TGTGCCAGCAGCCCTCTAAAATATGAGCAGTTCTTC.

The chain has TRBV11-2 and TRBJ2-4; 7 bases map to TRBD2. The J call may not be correct, given that the DNA end is closer to TRBJ2-7. Germline CDR1 reads SGHAT; CDR2 reads FQNNGV. The CDR3 extends over 15 amino acids. CDR3 coding DNA: TGTGCCAGCAGCCGAGCCCCGGGACTACCCTACGAGCAGTACTTC. Translation gives CASSRAPGLPYEQYF.

This clonotype was observed a few times. The V gene is TRBV4-2, the J gene TRBJ2-7, with 8 bases that match TRBD2. CDR1 LGHNA and CDR2 YNFKEQ come from the germline V gene. Germline trimming cut 0 bases from V and 2 bases from J; bases unmatched to any gene: 6. The CDR3 loop spans 16 amino acids. Here the CDR3 DNA reads TGTGCCAGCAGCCAAGATTACGGGAGGGCCACCTACGAGCAGTACTTC. As protein: CASSQDYGRATYEQYF.

This clonotype was seen only a few times. The rearrangement uses TRBV4-1 and TRBJ2-7, with 10 nucleotides matching TRBD2. The CDR3 totals 15 residues. The V and J ends lost 1 base and 6 bases, in that order; junction bases with no gene match: 6. Germline lookup yields CDR1 MGHRA and CDR2 YSYEKL. CDR3 bases: TGCGCCAGCAGCCAAGGGCCGGGACTAGCGAGCGAGCAGTACTTC. Translating it yields CASSQGPGLASEQYF.

At least ten counts were recorded for this clonotype. V and J are TRBV20-1 and TRBJ2-3; perhaps D is TRBD1 or TRBD2 (5 bases each). V was pared by 3 bases and J by 1 base, with 14 bases between. In germline, CDR1 is DFQATT, CDR2 SNEGSKA (reference sequence). CDR3 length equals 15 residues. CDR3: CSASEPRGRTDTQYF. As DNA, the CDR3 is TGCAGTGCTAGCGAGCCGAGGGGCCGCACAGATACGCAGTATTTT.

The chain couples TRBV20-1 to TRBJ2-7; 8 bases fit TRBD2. The V segment lost 4 bases and the J segment 5 bases; nucleotides outside the gene matches: 7. In germline, CDR1 is DFQATT, CDR2 SNEGSKA (reference sequence). The CDR3 has 13 amino acids. In nucleotides, the CDR3 is TGCAGTGCTATTGGGACTAGTGAGGACGAGCAGTACTTC. Translated, it gives CSAIGTSEDEQYF.

The rearrangement links TRBV27 to TRBJ2-1, with D unresolved. V was cut by 5 bases and J by 10 bases, with 6 bases left in between. The V gene's germline CDR1 is MNHEY and CDR2 SMNVEV (reference sequence). This CDR3 is built from 10 residues. CDR3 protein: CASSPREQFF. DNA of the CDR3: TGTGCCAGCAGTCCCAGGGAGCAGTTCTTC.

Turning to this clonotype: Mismatch with germline at one junction end may stem from a read error. V gene TRBV6-2 or TRBV6-3 combines with J gene TRBJ2-7; 9 bases are shared with TRBD1. With the DNA end fitting TRBJ2-4 better, the J assignment may be wrong. The CDR3 is made up of 15 amino acids. Germline V lookup: CDR1 MNHEY, CDR2 SVGEGT. CDR3 residues: CVSTATGGEWDIQYF. The CDR3 coding sequence is TGTGTCAGCACCGCCACAGGGGGCGAATGGGACATTCAGTACTTC.

Concerning this clonotype: A read error may explain this, as a much larger clone is one base away. The CDR3: CSVGAQAYGYTF. The CDR3 coding sequence is TGCAGCGTTGGTGCTCAAGCCTATGGCTACACCTTC. V usage is TRBV29-1 and J usage is TRBJ1-2, with D uncertain. Trimming removed 4 bases at V and 4 bases at J, with 10 bases between. The CDR3 has 12 residues. Germline lookup yields CDR1 SQVTM and CDR2 ANQGSEA.

Of note for this clonotype: A clone one base away is much larger, so this may be a read error. This chain uses TRBV7-2 with TRBJ2-1; 7 bases line up with TRBD2. CDR3 size: 15 residues. Germline CDR1 and CDR2: SGHTA and FQGNSA. CDR3 sequence reads: CARSLGGGSYNEQFF. For the CDR3, the DNA is TGTGCCCGCAGCTTAGGCGGGGGCTCCTACAATGAGCAGTTCTTC.

This clonotype was recorded at least ten times. This chain uses TRBV7-8 with TRBJ2-7; 9 positions agree with TRBD2. V gave up 1 base and J gave up 3 bases; unmatched junction bases: 7. Germline V CDR1 and CDR2: SGHVS, FQNEAQ. The CDR3 covers 16 residues. CDR3: CASSLVSAGGFYEQYF. The CDR3 DNA reads TGTGCCAGCAGCTTAGTCTCAGCGGGAGGCTTCTACGAGCAGTACTTC. Filled out from reference TRBV7-8 and TRBJ2-7, the complete variable domain reads GAGVSQSPRYKVAKRGQDVALRCDPISGHVSLFWYQQALGQGPEFLTYFQNEAQLDKSGLPSDRFFAERPEGSVSTLKIQRTQQEDSAVYLCASSLVSAGGFYEQYFGPGTRLTVT.

The sample holds a few counts of this clonotype. The chain joins TRBV5-6 to TRBJ1-2; D gene unclear. The V end lost 4 bases, the J end lost 6 bases, and 25 bases lay between the germline ends. This CDR3 is built from 17 residues. Germline V gene lookup returns CDR1 SGHDT and CDR2 YYEEEE. As DNA, the CDR3 is TGTGCCAGCAGCCGATCACTCCCGACCGTAAACTCCCATGGCTACACCTTC. This gives the protein CASSRSLPTVNSHGYTF. Variable domain in full (rest from reference TRBV5-6 and TRBJ1-2): DAGVTQSPTHLIKTRGQQVTLRCSPKSGHDTVSWYQQALGQGPQFIFQYYEEEERQRGNFPDRFSGHQFPNYSSELNVNALLLGDSALYLCASSRSLPTVNSHGYTFGSGTRLTVV.

In its sample, this clonotype was seen a few times. The chain recombines TRBV3-1 with TRBJ2-7; 9 positions match TRBD1. There are 14 residues in the CDR3. Germline values: CDR1 LGHDT, CDR2 YNNKEL (reference sequence). The trim removed 3 bases at V and 4 bases at J, leaving 4 bases unmatched. The CDR3 loop reads CASSQYGQGYEQYF. The CDR3 nucleotides are TGTGCCAGCAGCCAGTATGGACAGGGGTACGAGCAGTACTTC.

This clonotype was seen only a few times. The chain links TRBV7-6 to TRBJ2-1; TRBD2 matches 9 bases. This CDR3 has 17 amino acids. The V segment lost 0 bases and the J segment 3 bases; nucleotides outside the gene matches: 6. CDR1 is SGHVS, CDR2 FNYEAQ, per germline. The CDR3 region is CASSLAVGLAHYNEQFF. CDR3 bases: TGTGCCAGCAGCTTAGCGGTCGGACTAGCGCACTACAATGAGCAGTTCTTC.